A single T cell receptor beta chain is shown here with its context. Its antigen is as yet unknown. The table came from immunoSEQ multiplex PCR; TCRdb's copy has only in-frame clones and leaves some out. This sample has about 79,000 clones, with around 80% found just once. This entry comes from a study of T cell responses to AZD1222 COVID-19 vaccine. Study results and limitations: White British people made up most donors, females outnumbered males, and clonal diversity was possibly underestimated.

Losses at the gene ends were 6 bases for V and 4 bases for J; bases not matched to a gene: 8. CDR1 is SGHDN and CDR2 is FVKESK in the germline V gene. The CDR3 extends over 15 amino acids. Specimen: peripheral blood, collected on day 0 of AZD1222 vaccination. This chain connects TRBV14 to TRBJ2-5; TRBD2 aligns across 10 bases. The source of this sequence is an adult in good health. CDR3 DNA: TGTGCCAGCAGTTCTAGCGGGAGTATTGGAGAGACCCAGTACTTC. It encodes CASSSSGSIGETQYF.